Described below is a single TCR beta chain sequence and its context. This entry is derived from a study of blood T cell repertoires in COVID-19. Study context: The origin of the acute and convalescent COVID-19 samples was the United States, Italy and Spain. Nucleic acid was either cDNA or gDNA, and it came from T cells, B-cell-depleted T cells, or PBMCs.

CDR1 and CDR2 from the germline V gene are SEHNR and FQNEAQ (reference sequence). This CDR3 has 13 amino acids. V shed 5 bases, J shed 5 bases, and the junction held 1 base outside the gene matches. Only in-frame clones appear in the TCRdb table, and some are missing; sequencing was by immunoSEQ multiplex PCR. The table shows about 120,000 clones, with over 65% occurring only once. Specimen: peripheral blood. The rearrangement joins TRBV7-9 to TRBJ1-5, with 9 bases that match TRBD1. The origin of this receptor is a man younger than 40 with acute or convalescent COVID-19. CDR3 DNA: TGTGCCAGCAGCCGGGACAGGGATCAGCCCCAGCATTTT. Residues: CASSRDRDQPQHF. Filled out from reference TRBV7-9 and TRBJ1-5, the complete variable domain reads DTGVSQNPRHKITKRGQNVTFRCDPISEHNRLYWYRQTLGQGPEFLTYFQNEAQLEKSRLLSDRFSAERPKGSFSTLEIQRTEQGDSAMYLCASSRDRDQPQHFGDGTRLSIL.